This record looks at one T cell receptor (beta chain) sequence and its context. Methods used by the authors: Nucleated cell number was recorded as an estimate derived from reference gene primer amplification. Assay: immunoSEQ multiplex PCR; the TCRdb copy retains only in-frame clones and omits some. The DNA gave D and trimming, while V, J and clone size come from that table. This sample has hundreds of thousands of clones, with 65% to 90% found just once. Followed over time, Seattle patients had been enrolled while infection was active. The data are from a study of blood T cell repertoires in COVID-19. Study-level information: There were acute and convalescent COVID-19 samples, and they came from the United States, Italy and Spain. In each case, the material was cDNA or gDNA derived from T cells, B-cell-depleted T cells, or PBMCs.

Deletions cut 0 bases from V and 3 bases from J, with 6 bases between. Per germline, CDR1 GTSNPN and CDR2 SVGIG (reference sequence). The CDR3 sequence is 12 residues long. The TCR sequence derives from a man aged 45-60 years with COVID-19, enrolled during active disease. The V call is TRBV30, the J call TRBJ2-7; D not certain. The specimen sequenced was peripheral blood. The DNA of the CDR3 is TGTGCCTGGAGTGTATCCGGCTACGAGCAGTACTTC. Protein sequence: CAWSVSGYEQYF.